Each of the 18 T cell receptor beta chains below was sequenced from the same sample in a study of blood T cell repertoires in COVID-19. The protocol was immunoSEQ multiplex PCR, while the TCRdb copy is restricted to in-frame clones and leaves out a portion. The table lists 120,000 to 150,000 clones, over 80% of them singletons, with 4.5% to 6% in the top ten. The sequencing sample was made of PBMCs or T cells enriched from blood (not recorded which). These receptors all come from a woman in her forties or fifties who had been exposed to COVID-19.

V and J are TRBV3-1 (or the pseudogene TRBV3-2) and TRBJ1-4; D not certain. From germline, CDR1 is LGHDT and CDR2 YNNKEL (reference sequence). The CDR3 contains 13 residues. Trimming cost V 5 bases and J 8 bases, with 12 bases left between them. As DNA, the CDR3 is TGTGCCAGCAGCTTATACCACAGCGAAAAACTGTTTTTT. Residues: CASSLYHSEKLFF.

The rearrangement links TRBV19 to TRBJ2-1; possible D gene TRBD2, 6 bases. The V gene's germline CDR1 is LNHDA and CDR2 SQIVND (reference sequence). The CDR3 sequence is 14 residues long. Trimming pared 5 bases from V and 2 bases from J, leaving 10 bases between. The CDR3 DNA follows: TGTGCCAGTAGTTGGAGGGAGGCCTACAATGAGCAGTTCTTC. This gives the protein CASSWREAYNEQFF. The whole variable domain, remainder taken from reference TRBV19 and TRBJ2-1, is DGGITQSPKYLFRKEGQNVTLSCEQNLNHDAMYWYRQDPGQGLRLIYYSQIVNDFQKGDIAEGYSVSREKKESFPLTVTSAQKNPTAFYLCASSWREAYNEQFFGPGTRLTVL.

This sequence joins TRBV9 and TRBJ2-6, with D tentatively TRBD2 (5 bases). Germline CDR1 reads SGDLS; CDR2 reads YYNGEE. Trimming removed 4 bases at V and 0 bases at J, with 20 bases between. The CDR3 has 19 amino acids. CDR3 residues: CASSPGRGYPFSGANVLTF. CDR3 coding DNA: TGTGCCAGCAGCCCCGGACGGGGTTATCCCTTCTCTGGGGCCAACGTCCTGACTTTC.

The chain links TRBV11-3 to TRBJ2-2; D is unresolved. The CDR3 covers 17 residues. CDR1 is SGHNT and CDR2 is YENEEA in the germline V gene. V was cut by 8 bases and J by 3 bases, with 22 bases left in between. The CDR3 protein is CASAPRSGGGYTGELFF. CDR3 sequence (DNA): TGTGCCAGCGCCCCTCGATCGGGTGGCGGTTACACCGGGGAGCTGTTTTTT. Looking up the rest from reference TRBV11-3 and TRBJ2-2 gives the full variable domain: EAGVVQSPRYKIIEKKQPVAFWCNPISGHNTLYWYLQNLGQGPELLIRYENEEAVDDSQLPKDRFSAERLKGVDSTLKIQPAELGDSAVYLCASAPRSGGGYTGELFFGEGSRLTVL.

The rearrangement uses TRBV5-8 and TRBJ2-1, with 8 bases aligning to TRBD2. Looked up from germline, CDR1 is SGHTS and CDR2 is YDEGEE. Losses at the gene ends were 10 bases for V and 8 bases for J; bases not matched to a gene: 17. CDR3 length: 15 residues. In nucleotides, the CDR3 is TGTGCCGACACATCGGGACTAGTATTTGGCGATGAGCAGTTCTTC. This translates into CADTSGLVFGDEQFF.

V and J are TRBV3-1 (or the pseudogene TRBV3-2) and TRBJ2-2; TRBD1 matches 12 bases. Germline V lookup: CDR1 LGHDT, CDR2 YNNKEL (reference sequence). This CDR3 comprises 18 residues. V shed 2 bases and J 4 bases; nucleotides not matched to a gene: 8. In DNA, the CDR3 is TGTGCCAGCAGCCAAACCGGGACAGGGGGCAGCGGCACCGGGGAGCTGTTTTTT. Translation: CASSQTGTGGSGTGELFF.

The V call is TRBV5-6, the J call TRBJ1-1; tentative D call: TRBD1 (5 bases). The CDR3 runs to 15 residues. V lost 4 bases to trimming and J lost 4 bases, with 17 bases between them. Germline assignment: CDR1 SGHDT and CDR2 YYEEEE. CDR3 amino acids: CASSLSFGGGTEAFF. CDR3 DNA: TGTGCCAGCAGCCTTTCTTTCGGGGGAGGCACTGAAGCTTTCTTT.

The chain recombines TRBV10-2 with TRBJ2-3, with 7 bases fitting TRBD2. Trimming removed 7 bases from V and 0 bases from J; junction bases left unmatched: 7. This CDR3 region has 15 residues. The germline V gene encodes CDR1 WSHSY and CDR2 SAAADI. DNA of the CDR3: TGCGCCAGCACCCCCCTAGCGGAGAGCACAGATACGCAGTATTTT. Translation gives CASTPLAESTDTQYF.

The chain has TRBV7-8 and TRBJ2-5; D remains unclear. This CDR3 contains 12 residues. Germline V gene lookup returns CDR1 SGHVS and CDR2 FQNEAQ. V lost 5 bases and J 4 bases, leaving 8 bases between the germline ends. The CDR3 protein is CASSRFRETQYF. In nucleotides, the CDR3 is TGTGCCAGCAGCCGCTTCCGAGAGACCCAGTACTTC.

CDR3 bases: TGTGCCAGCAGCTTAGACCGGACAGGGGCCAATTCACCCCTCCACTTT. Translating it yields CASSLDRTGANSPLHF. The rearrangement joins TRBV11-2 to TRBJ1-6, with 9 nucleotides matching TRBD1. J was trimmed by 7 bases and V by 0 bases; bases with no gene match: 4. The CDR3 is 16 residues long. The germline V gene has CDR1 SGHAT and CDR2 FQNNGV.

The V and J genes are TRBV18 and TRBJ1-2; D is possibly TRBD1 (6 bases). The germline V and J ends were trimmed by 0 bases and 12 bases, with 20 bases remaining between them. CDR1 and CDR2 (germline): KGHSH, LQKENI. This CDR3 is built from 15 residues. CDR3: CASSPPVAVQGGNTF. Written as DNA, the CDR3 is TGTGCCAGCTCACCACCGGTCGCGGTACAGGGTGGGAACACCTTC. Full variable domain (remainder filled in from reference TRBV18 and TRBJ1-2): NAGVMQNPRHLVRRRGQEARLRCSPMKGHSHVYWYRQLPEEGLKFMVYLQKENIIDESGMPKERFSAEFPKEGPSILRIQQVVRGDSAAYFCASSPPVAVQGGNTFGSGTRLTVV.

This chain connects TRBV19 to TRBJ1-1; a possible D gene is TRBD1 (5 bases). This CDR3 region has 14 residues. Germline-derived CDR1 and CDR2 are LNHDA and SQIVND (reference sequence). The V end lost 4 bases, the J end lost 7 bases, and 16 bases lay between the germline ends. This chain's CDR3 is CASSTGGGEGEAFF. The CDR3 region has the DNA TGTGCCAGTAGTACCGGTGGGGGGGAGGGTGAAGCTTTCTTT.

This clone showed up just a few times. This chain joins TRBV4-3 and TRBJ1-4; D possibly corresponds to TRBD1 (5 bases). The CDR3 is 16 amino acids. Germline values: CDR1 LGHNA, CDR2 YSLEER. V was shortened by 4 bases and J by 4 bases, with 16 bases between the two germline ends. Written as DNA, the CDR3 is TGCGCCAGCAGCCCTAAGACGGGGGGAGGTAATGAAAAACTGTTTTTT. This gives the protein CASSPKTGGGNEKLFF.

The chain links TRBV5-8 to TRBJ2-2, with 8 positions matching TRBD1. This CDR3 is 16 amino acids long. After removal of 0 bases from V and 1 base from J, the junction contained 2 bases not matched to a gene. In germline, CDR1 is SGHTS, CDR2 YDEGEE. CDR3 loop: CASSLGDRLNTGELFF. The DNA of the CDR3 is TGTGCCAGCAGCTTGGGGGACAGGCTGAACACCGGGGAGCTGTTTTTT.

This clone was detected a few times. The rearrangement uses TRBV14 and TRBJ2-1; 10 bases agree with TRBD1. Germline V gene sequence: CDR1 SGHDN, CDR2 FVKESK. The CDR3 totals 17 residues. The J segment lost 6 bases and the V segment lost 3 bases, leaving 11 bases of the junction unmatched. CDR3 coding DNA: TGTGCCAGCAGCCAGGACAGGGGGACCCCGGGTATCAATGAGCAGTTCTTC. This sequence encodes CASSQDRGTPGINEQFF.

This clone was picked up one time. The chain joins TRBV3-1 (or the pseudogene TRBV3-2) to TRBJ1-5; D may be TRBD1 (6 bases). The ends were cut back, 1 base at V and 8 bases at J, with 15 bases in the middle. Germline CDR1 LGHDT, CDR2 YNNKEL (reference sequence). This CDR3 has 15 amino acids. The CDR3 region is CASSQGRGVAEPQHF. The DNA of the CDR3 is TGTGCCAGCAGCCAAGGCAGGGGCGTCGCCGAGCCCCAGCATTTT.

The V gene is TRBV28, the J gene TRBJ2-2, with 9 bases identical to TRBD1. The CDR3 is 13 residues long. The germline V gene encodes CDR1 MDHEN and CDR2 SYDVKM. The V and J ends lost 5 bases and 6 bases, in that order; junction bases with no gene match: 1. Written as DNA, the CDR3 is TGTGCCAGCAGTCACAGGGGGCCCGGGGAGCTGTTTTTT. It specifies CASSHRGPGELFF.

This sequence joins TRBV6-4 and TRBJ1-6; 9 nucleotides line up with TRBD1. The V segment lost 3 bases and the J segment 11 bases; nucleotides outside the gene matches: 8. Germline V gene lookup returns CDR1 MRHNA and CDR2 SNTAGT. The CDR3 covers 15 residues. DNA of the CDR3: TGTGCCAGCAGTGAATCGGGACAGGGTACGACACCCCTCCACTTT. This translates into CASSESGQGTTPLHF.